The 18 T cell receptor beta chains reported below all come from one sample, sequenced in a study of T cells after yellow fever vaccination. TCRdb ran MiXCR on the 5' RACE reads and lists one entry per CDR3 protein. The sample consists of approximately 610,000 distinct CDR3 sequences, around a sixth of them appearing once. The sequenced sample was PBMCs, obtained 5 to 6 days after the first yellow fever vaccination. The origin of the receptors is a man aged 18 to 29 who received the YFV17D yellow fever vaccine.

This clonotype has a handful of counts. The V call is TRBV11-2, the J call TRBJ2-6, with D perhaps TRBD2 (6 bases). Germline CDR1 and CDR2: SGHAT and FQNNGV. The CDR3 extends over 14 amino acids. Trimming removed 6 bases at V and 2 bases at J, with 8 bases between. The CDR3: CASRGGAGANVLTF. The CDR3 coding sequence is TGTGCCAGCAGGGGGGGAGCTGGGGCCAACGTCCTGACTTTC.

This clonotype has just a few counts. The chain combines TRBV11-2 with TRBJ2-7; 8 nucleotides match TRBD2. CDR1 SGHAT and CDR2 FQNNGV come from the germline V gene. The CDR3 runs to 15 residues. Trimming took 4 bases from V and 2 from J; bases not matched to a gene: 7. Written as DNA, the CDR3 is TGTGCCAGCAGCTCATCCACTAGCGGAACCTACGAGCAGTACTTC. It yields the protein CASSSSTSGTYEQYF.

This clonotype was seen more than once but under ten times. The J gene is TRBJ2-7, the V gene TRBV20-1; D uncertain. With 6 bases removed from V and 3 bases from J, the gap between germline ends came to 9 bases. CDR1 DFQATT and CDR2 SNEGSKA come from the germline V gene (reference sequence). CDR3 length: 11 residues. CDR3 bases: TGCAGTGCCTACAGAAGCTACGAGCAGTACGTC. This encodes CSAYRSYEQYV.

V is TRBV7-3 and J is TRBJ2-1, with 8 positions matching TRBD2. In germline, CDR1 is SGHTA, CDR2 FQGTGA. V shed 3 bases, J shed 1 base, and the junction held 2 bases outside the gene matches. The CDR3 extends over 15 amino acids. CDR3 coding DNA: TGTGCCAGCAGCTTTCGGGGGGGATCCTACAATGAGCAGTTCTTC. This sequence encodes CASSFRGGSYNEQFF.

This clonotype was observed a handful of times. The V call is TRBV27, the J call TRBJ1-5, with D unclear. Germline CDR1 reads MNHEY; CDR2 reads SMNVEV (reference sequence). This CDR3 is built from 13 residues. V was clipped by 4 bases and J by 4 bases, with 8 bases between them. The CDR3 DNA reads TGTGCCAGCAGTTATGCCGGGAATCAGCCCCAGCATTTT. This sequence encodes CASSYAGNQPQHF.

The rearrangement uses TRBV21-1 and TRBJ2-1; no DNA check was done on the table's D call, TRBD1. TRBV21-1 has pseudogene status. This CDR3 is 14 amino acids long. This CDR3 is CASSTGTSYNEQFF. The DNA for the CDR3 is TGTGCCAGCAGCACCGGGACATCCTACAATGAGCAGTTCTTC.

A few counts support this clonotype. The chain joins TRBV29-1 to TRBJ1-6, with unresolved D. Trimming stripped 4 bases from V and 7 bases from J, with 11 bases between. Germline CDR1 is SQVTM and CDR2 is ANQGSEA. The CDR3 is made up of 13 amino acids. The CDR3 loop is CSVGEGINSPLHF. The DNA for the CDR3 is TGCAGCGTTGGGGAGGGAATAAATTCACCCCTCCACTTT.

This clonotype was observed a handful of times. As DNA, the CDR3 is TGTGCCACCAGCAAATCGGGCAATGAGCAGTTCTTC. It is translated as CATSKSGNEQFF. The genes are TRBV15 and TRBJ2-1; no definite D call. The germline V gene encodes CDR1 LNHNV and CDR2 YYDKDF (reference sequence). CDR3 length: 12 residues. The germline V and J ends were trimmed by 4 bases and 6 bases, with 7 bases remaining between them.

This rearrangement joins TRBV10-1 to TRBJ2-1; TRBD1 might be the D (5 bases). This CDR3 has 14 amino acids. Trimming took off 4 bases at V and 8 bases at J, with 15 bases between the two ends. Germline CDR1 reads WNHNN; CDR2 reads SYGVQD (reference sequence). CDR3 protein: CASSVGRWGDEQFF. The CDR3 DNA reads TGCGCCAGCAGTGTTGGTCGTTGGGGCGATGAGCAGTTCTTC.

The chain carries TRBV12-3 or TRBV12-4 and TRBJ2-1; D tentatively fits TRBD1 or TRBD2 (5 bases each). This CDR3 is built from 11 residues. V was pared by 6 bases and J by 7 bases, with 7 bases between. The CDR3 here is CASRGVNEQFF. CDR3 nucleotides: TGTGCCAGCAGGGGGGTGAATGAGCAGTTCTTC.

The V and J genes are TRBV12-3 or TRBV12-4 and TRBJ2-3; 7 bases match TRBD1. With V trimmed by 6 bases and J by 2 bases, 5 bases remained unmatched. There are 14 residues in the CDR3. The CDR3 DNA follows: TGTGCCAGCAGGGACAGGCCTACCACAGATACGCAGTATTTT. It specifies CASRDRPTTDTQYF.

This clonotype was observed a handful of times. The chain uses TRBV14 and TRBJ2-1, with D tentatively TRBD1 or TRBD2 (5 bases each). V was clipped by 2 bases and J by 4 bases, with 21 bases between them. There are 18 residues in the CDR3. Germline V gene lookup returns CDR1 SGHDN and CDR2 FVKESK. CDR3 DNA sequence: TGTGCCAGCAGCCAACCCTCCGGGACCACCTTCACGTACAATGAGCAGTTCTTC. Residues: CASSQPSGTTFTYNEQFF.

V and J are TRBV2 and TRBJ2-5; 8 bases agree with TRBD2. CDR3 length: 16 amino acids. Unmatched junction bases numbered 9, after V lost 4 bases and J lost 2 bases. In germline, CDR1 is SNHLY, CDR2 FYNNEI. The chain's CDR3 is CASSGETAGVQETQYF. The CDR3 nucleotides are TGTGCCAGCAGTGGTGAAACAGCGGGGGTTCAAGAGACCCAGTACTTC.

The chain recombines TRBV10-1 with TRBJ2-3; 8 bases line up with TRBD1. The germline gives CDR1 WNHNN, CDR2 SYGVQD (reference sequence). With 4 bases clipped from V and 5 bases from J, the junction kept 8 bases outside the gene matches. The CDR3 sequence is 15 residues long. In DNA, the CDR3 is TGCGCCAGCAGTGCCGGGACAGGAAGGAAAGATACGCAGTATTTT. Its translation is CASSAGTGRKDTQYF.

V and J are TRBV11-1 and TRBJ2-1, with 11 bases fitting TRBD1. This CDR3 has 18 residues. The germline CDR1 and CDR2 sequences are SGHAT and FQDESV (reference sequence). Trimming took 5 bases from V and 0 from J; bases not matched to a gene: 9. The CDR3 DNA is TGTGCCAGCAGCGGATGGCGGGACAGGGGGAGCTCCTACAATGAGCAGTTCTTC. Translating gives CASSGWRDRGSSYNEQFF.

The J gene is TRBJ2-2, the V gene TRBV12-3 or TRBV12-4, with 7 bases identical to TRBD1. There are 15 residues in the CDR3. V lost 3 bases and J lost 6; bases outside the gene matches: 7. CDR3 residues: CASSFRQGDAGELFF. The CDR3 region has the DNA TGTGCCAGCAGTTTCAGGCAGGGGGACGCCGGGGAGCTGTTTTTT.

This clonotype was observed a handful of times. The chain uses TRBV18 and TRBJ1-2, with unresolved D. The CDR3 is made up of 15 amino acids. V gave up 6 bases and J gave up 3 bases, with 17 bases separating them. The germline CDR1 and CDR2 sequences are KGHSH and LQKENI. The CDR3, as DNA: TGTGCCAGCTCTCCCGGAAATCTGGGCTACTATGGCTACACCTTC. It codes for CASSPGNLGYYGYTF.

This clonotype has a count of ten or more. One end of the junction fails to match germline, which may point to a read error. The V gene is TRBV7-7, the J gene TRBJ2-2, with a possible D match to TRBD2 (5 bases). CDR1 is SSHAT, CDR2 FNYEAQ, per germline (reference sequence). The CDR3 totals 14 residues. The CDR3 is CASSLRVNTGELFF. For the CDR3, the DNA is TGCGCCAGCAGCTTGAGGGTTAACACCGGGGAGCTGTTTTTT.